This T cell receptor beta chain was sequenced during a study of blood T cell repertoires in COVID-19. Study context: The United States, Italy and Spain were the sources of the acute and convalescent COVID-19 samples. T cells, B-cell-depleted T cells, or PBMCs supplied cDNA or gDNA.

Authors' methods: Cell counts per sample came from amplifying reference gene primers. Here immunoSEQ multiplex PCR was the method, and the copy in TCRdb shows in-frame clones only, minus some. The DNA was the basis for D and trimming; V, J and clone size are from that table. The sample lists around 140,000 clones, approximately 90% seen once, with roughly 2.9% in the top ten. The sample comprised peripheral blood. The sequence was obtained from a man in his 60s with active or convalescent COVID-19.

CDR3 in DNA: TGTGCCAGCAGCCGCAACAGGGGGCTAGGCAATCAGCCCCAGCATTTT. Protein: CASSRNRGLGNQPQHF. This rearrangement joins TRBV3-1 (or the pseudogene TRBV3-2) to TRBJ1-5; TRBD1 matches at 9 bases. The CDR3 has 16 amino acids. The V and J ends lost 4 bases and 2 bases, in that order; junction bases with no gene match: 6. Germline loops: CDR1 LGHDT, CDR2 YNNKEL (reference sequence).